This is a list of T cell receptor beta chains from one sample in a study of graft-versus-host responses after intestinal transplantation. Their antigens are not known. The protocol was immunoSEQ multiplex PCR, while the TCRdb copy is restricted to in-frame clones and leaves out a portion. Of under 75,000 clones listed, 90% are singletons. The sequencing used unstimulated CD8+ T cells sorted from spleen or lymph node cells, collected before transplant. These receptors all stem from a human donor who was the organ donor for an intestinal transplant. CDR3s leave out the opening cysteine and the closing phenylalanine or tryptophan. The D gene is left open where the match is weak. Size values are once, few and many counts, or a class for expanded clones, and some rows have none.

CDR3	V	D	size
ASSLGRGGQNQPQH	TRBV13	TRBD1	.
ASSQDRQLYGYT	TRBV4-1	.	.
ASKDSVYTEAF	TRBV25-1	.	.
ASSQDSSGEFHMNTEAF	TRBV4-2	.	.
ASSTWGVGQIQETQY	TRBV11-2	.	once
ASSLGRRASNQPQH	TRBV5-8	.	few
ASSARGGHTDTQY	TRBV9	.	.
ASSLDPGIAAEAF	TRBV5-1	.	.
ASSLEPGLAGRYNEQF	TRBV7-6	TRBD2	.
ASSQFAAPGANVLT	TRBV4-1	.	few
ASSQVGGQPQH	TRBV4-3	.	.
ASSASVTGDAGYT	TRBV5-1	TRBD1	.
ASSYLLSGNTGELF	TRBV6-6	.	once
ASSQGEGGQPQH	TRBV4-1	TRBD1	few
ASSLETGVNEKLF	TRBV7-9	.	.
ASSLIPGSTDTQY	TRBV7-2	.	.
ASSQKTGGVMNTEAF	TRBV4-2	TRBD1	.
ASSLVRGSETQY	TRBV27	.	few
ASSQDSAGTGTDTQY	TRBV4-3	TRBD1	.
ASSYSDSGNTIY	TRBV6-5	.	.
ASSSTGGPQETQY	TRBV9	.	.
ASSSTRDTYNSPLH	TRBV7-9	.	.
ASSNYEAGADETQY	TRBV13	TRBD2	once
ASSSGNTEAF	TRBV5-8	.	once
ASRLISGGNTGELF	TRBV28	TRBD2	.
ASRGSRDRVRNEQF	TRBV7-9	TRBD1	.
ASSVRGGNT	TRBV9	.	few
ASSHGRSGGPTDTQY	TRBV28	TRBD2	.
ASSSNRGLYNEQF	TRBV6-1	TRBD1	.
ATSETFGEKLF	TRBV15	.	few
ATSTGLFNGYT	TRBV15	.	.
ASSLYNEQF	TRBV5-1	.	.
ASSSRGAGGPGDTQY	TRBV7-2	TRBD2	.
ASSPGGQGGPWIY	TRBV7-9	TRBD1	.
ASSEEGVWNGDYGYT	TRBV6-1	.	.
ASSFFMSVDTQY	TRBV7-2	.	.
ASTYGQGKNEQF	TRBV6-4	TRBD1	.
ASSVARPAYGYT	TRBV9	.	.
ASSLVTVQETQY	TRBV7-6	.	.
ASSLDHTQIEAF	TRBV7-9	.	.
ASSQSDRPNTEAF	TRBV4-1	TRBD1	.